Sequencing of this T cell receptor beta chain was carried out in a study of cytomegalovirus exposure and HLA in healthy donors. Whole-study findings and limits: A later analysis revealed that TCR association rates differed between HLA loci, peaking at DRB1 and bottoming out at HLA-C. Cytomegalovirus-associated status was assigned to about 170 TCR beta chains.

It was with 60 Vbeta and 13 Jbeta primers that the PCR ran. Profiled with immunoSEQ multiplex PCR; TCRdb holds only in-frame clones, not every one. The sample gives some 150,000 clones, 73% of which show up once; approximately 15% is in the top ten. This CDR3 is built from 12 residues. Trimming shortened V by 6 bases and J by 8 bases, and 13 bases separated the two germline ends. The germline V gene has CDR1 LGHNT and CDR2 FRNRAP. Comment on this clone: Its antigen is still unknown.

The receptor was derived from a human donor in good health. What was sequenced was PBMCs. This rearrangement joins TRBV12-5 to TRBJ2-5; the D is unclear. The chain's CDR3 is CASGPYEETQYF. CDR3 DNA sequence: TGTGCTAGTGGCCCGTATGAGGAAACCCAGTACTTC.